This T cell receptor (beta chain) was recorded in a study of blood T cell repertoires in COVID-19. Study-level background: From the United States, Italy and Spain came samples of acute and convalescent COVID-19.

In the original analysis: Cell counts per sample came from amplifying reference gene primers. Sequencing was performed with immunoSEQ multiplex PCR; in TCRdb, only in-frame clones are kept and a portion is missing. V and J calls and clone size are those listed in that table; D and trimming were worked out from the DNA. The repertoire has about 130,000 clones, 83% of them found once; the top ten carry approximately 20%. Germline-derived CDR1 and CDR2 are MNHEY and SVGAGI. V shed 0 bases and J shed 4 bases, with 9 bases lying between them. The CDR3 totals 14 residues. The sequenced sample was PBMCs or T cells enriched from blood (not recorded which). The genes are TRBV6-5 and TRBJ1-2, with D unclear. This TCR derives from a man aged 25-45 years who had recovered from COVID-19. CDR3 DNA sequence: TGTGCCAGCAGTTACTCGGCGGGGTTCTATGGCTACACCTTC. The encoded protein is CASSYSAGFYGYTF.